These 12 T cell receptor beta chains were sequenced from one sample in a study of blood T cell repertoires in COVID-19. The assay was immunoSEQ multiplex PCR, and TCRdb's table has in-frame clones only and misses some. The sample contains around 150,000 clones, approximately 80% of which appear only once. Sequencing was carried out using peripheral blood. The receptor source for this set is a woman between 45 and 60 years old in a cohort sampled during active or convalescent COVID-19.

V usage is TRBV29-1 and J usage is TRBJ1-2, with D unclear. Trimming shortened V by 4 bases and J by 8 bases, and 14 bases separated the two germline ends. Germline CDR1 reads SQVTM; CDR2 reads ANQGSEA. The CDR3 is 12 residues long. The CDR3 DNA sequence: TGCAGCGTTGCGTCCGGGATTTCGGGCTACACCTTC. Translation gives CSVASGISGYTF.

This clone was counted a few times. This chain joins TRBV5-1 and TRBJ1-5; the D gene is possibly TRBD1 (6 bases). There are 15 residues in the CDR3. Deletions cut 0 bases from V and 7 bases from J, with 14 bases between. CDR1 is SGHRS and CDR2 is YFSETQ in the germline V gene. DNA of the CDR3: TGCGCCAGCAGCTTGGTGCCAGGGGTACGGCAGCCCCAGCATTTT. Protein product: CASSLVPGVRQPQHF.

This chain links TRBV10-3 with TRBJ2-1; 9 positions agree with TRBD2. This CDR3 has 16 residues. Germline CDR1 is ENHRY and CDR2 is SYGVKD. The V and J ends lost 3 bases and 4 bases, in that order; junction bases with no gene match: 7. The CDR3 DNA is TGTGCCATCAGTGAACCCCGGACTAGCGTTTACAATGAGCAGTTCTTC. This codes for CAISEPRTSVYNEQFF.

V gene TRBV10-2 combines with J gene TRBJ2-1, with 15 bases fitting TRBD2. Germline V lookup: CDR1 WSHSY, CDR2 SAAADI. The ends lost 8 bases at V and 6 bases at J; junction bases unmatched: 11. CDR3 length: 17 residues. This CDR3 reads CASLGLAGGKGFNEQFF. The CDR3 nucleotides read TGCGCCAGCCTGGGACTAGCGGGGGGAAAGGGGTTCAATGAGCAGTTCTTC.

This CDR3 is CASAGGTGELFF. The CDR3 coding sequence is TGTGCCAGCGCAGGGGGGACCGGGGAGCTGTTTTTT. The chain joins TRBV27 to TRBJ2-2; D might be TRBD1 (7 bases). This CDR3 contains 12 residues. V dropped 8 bases and J dropped 5 bases, with 9 bases sitting between them. Per the germline V gene, CDR1 is MNHEY and CDR2 is SMNVEV (reference sequence).

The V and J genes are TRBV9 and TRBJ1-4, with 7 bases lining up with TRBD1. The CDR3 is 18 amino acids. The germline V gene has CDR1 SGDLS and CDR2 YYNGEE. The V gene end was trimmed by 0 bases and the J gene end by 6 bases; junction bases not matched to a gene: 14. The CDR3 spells CASSVDLGTGDSHEKLFF. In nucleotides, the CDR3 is TGTGCCAGCAGCGTAGACCTCGGGACCGGGGACAGTCATGAAAAACTGTTTTTT.

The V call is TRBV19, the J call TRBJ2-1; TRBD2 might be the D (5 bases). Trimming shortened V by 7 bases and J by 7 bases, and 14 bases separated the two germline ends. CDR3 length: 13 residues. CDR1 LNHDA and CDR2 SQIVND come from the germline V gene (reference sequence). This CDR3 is CASTAGMGNEQFF. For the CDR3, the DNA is TGTGCCAGTACGGCGGGCATGGGGAATGAGCAGTTCTTC.

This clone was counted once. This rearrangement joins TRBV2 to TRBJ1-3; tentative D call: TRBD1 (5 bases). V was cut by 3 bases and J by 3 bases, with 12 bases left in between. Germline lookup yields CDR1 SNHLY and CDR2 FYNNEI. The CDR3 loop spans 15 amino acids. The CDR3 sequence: CASSDGGLGGNTIYF. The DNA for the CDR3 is TGTGCCAGCAGTGACGGGGGGTTAGGTGGAAACACCATATATTTT.

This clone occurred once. As DNA, the CDR3 is TGTGCCAGCAAGGGGCTTCCTTCTGGAAACACCATATATTTT. Translation: CASKGLPSGNTIYF. The rearrangement joins TRBV21-1 to TRBJ1-3; TRBD1 is taken as the D call from the table, unchecked against the DNA. TRBV21-1 has pseudogene status. The CDR3 is made up of 14 amino acids.

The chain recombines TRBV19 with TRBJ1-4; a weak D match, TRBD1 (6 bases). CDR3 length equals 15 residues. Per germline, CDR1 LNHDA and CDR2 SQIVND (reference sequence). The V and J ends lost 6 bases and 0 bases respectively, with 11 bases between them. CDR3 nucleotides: TGTGCCAGTAGAAGGACAGCCGCAACTAATGAAAAACTGTTTTTT. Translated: CASRRTAATNEKLFF.

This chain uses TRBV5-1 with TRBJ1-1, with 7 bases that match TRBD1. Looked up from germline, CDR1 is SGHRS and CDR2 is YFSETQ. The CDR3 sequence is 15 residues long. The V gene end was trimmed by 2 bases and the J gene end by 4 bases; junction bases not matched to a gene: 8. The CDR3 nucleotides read TGCGCCAGCAGCTTATTTACAGGGGCGGGCACTGAAGCTTTCTTT. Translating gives CASSLFTGAGTEAFF.

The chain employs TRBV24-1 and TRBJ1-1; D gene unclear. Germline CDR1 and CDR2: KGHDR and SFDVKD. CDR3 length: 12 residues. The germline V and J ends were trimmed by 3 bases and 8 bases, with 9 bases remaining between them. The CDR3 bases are TGTGCCACCAGTGATGGTCAGTTAGAAGCTTTCTTT. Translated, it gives CATSDGQLEAFF.